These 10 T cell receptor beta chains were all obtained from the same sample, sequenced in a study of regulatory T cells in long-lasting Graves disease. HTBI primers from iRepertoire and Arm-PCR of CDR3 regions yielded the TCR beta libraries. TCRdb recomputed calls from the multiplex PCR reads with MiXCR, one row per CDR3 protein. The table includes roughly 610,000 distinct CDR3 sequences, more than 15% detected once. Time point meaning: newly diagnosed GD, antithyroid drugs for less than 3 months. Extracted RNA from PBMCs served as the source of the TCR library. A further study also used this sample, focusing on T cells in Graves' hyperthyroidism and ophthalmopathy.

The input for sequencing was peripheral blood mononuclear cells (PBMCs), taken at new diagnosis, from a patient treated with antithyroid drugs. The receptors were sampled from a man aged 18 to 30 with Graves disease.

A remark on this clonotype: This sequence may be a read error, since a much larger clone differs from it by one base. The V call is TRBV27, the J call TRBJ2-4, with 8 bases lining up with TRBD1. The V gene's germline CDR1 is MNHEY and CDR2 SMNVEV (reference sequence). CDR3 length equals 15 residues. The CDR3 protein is CASSPDRGRYNEQLF. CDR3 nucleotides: TGTGCCAGCAGTCCTGACAGGGGACGGTACAATGAGCAGCTCTTC.

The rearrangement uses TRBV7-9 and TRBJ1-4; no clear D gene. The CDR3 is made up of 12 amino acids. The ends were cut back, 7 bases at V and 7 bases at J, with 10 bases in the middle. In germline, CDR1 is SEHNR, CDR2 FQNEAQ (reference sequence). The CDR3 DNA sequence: TGTGCCAGCACCCCCCTTGGTGAAAAACTGTTTTTT. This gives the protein CASTPLGEKLFF. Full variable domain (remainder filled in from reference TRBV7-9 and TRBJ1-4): DTGVSQNPRHKITKRGQNVTFRCDPISEHNRLYWYRQTLGQGPEFLTYFQNEAQLEKSRLLSDRFSAERPKGSFSTLEIQRTEQGDSAMYLCASTPLGEKLFFGSGTQLSVL.

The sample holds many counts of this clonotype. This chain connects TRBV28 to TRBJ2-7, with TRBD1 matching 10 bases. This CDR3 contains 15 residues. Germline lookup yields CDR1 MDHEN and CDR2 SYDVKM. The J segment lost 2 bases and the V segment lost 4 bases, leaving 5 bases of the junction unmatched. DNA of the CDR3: TGTGCCAGCAGTTCGACAGGGGGCGGAACCTACGAGCAGTACTTC. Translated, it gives CASSSTGGGTYEQYF.

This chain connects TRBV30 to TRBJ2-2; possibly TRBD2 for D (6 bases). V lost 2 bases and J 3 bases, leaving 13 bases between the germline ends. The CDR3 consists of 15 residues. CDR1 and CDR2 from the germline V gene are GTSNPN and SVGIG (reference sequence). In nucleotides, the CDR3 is TGTGCCTGGAGTCGGGCACGGGAGTACACCGGGGAGCTGTTTTTT. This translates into CAWSRAREYTGELFF.

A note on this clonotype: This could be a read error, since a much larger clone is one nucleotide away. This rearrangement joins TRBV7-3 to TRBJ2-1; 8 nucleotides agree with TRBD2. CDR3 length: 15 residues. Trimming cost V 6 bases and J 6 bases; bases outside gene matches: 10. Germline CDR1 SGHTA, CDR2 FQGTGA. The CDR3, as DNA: TGTGCCAGCAGACAACCAGCGGGAGCCGGCAATGAGCAGTTCTTC. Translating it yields CASRQPAGAGNEQFF.

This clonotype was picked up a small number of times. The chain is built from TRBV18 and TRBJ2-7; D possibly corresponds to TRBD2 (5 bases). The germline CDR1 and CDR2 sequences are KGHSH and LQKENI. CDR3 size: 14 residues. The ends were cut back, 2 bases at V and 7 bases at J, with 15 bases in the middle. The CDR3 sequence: CASSPFGELGEQYF. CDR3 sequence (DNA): TGTGCCAGCTCACCATTTGGGGAACTAGGGGAGCAGTACTTC.

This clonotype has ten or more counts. The CDR3 nucleotides are TGTGCCACCCTAGACCCGACATCATCCTACGAGCAGTACTTC. Translated: CATLDPTSSYEQYF. The J gene is TRBJ2-7, the V gene TRBV6-1; D is ambiguous. The CDR3 loop spans 14 amino acids. V lost 10 bases and J lost 1, with 17 bases in between. The germline gives CDR1 MNHNS, CDR2 SASEGT.

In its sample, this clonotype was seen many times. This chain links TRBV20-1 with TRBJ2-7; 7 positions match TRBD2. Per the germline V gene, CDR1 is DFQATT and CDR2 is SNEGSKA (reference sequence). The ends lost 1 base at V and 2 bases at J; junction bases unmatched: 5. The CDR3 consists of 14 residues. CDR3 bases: TGCAGTGCTAGAGGGGGGGAGGGGACCTACGAGCAGTACTTC. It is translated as CSARGGEGTYEQYF.

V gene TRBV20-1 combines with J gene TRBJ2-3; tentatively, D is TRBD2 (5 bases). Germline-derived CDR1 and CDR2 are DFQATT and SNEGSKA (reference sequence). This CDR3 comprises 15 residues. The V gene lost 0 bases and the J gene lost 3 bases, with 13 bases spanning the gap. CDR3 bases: TGCAGTGCTAGAGAAGAGCAGGAGGCGACAGATACGCAGTATTTT. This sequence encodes CSAREEQEATDTQYF.

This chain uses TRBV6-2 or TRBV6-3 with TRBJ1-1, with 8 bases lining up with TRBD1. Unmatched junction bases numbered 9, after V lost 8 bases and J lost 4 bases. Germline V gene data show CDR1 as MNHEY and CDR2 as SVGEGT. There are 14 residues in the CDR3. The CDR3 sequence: CASRRQGLATEAFF. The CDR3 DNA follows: TGTGCCAGCCGTCGACAGGGGTTGGCCACTGAAGCTTTCTTT.